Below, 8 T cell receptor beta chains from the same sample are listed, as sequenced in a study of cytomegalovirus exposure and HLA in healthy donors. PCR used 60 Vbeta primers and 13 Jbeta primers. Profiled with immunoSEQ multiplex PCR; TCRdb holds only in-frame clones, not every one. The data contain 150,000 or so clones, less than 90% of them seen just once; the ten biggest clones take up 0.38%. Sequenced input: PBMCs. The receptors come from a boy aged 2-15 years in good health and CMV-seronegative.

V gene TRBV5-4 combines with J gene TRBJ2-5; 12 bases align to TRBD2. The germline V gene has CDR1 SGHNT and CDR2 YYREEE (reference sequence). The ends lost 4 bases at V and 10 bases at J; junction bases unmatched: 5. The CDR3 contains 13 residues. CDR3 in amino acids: CASSTGTSGHQYF. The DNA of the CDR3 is TGTGCCAGCAGCACCGGGACTAGCGGGCACCAGTACTTC.

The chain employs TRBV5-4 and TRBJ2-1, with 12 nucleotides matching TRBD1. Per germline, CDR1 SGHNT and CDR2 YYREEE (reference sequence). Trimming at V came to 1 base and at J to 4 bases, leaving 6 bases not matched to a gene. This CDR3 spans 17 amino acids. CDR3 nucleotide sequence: TGTGCCAGCAGCTTGAGCCCGGGACAGGGGGCGTACAATGAGCAGTTCTTC. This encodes CASSLSPGQGAYNEQFF.

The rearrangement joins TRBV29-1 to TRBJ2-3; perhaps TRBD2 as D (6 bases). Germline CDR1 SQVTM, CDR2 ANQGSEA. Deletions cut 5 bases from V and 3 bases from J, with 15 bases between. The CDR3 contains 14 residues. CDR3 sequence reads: CSVKGRGRTDTQYF. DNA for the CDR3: TGCAGCGTTAAGGGACGGGGGAGAACAGATACGCAGTATTTT.

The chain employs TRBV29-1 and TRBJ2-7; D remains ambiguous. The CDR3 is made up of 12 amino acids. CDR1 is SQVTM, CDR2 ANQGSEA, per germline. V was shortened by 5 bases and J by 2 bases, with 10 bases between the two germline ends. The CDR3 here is CSVLVHPYEQYF. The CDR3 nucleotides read TGCAGCGTTCTAGTCCACCCCTACGAGCAGTACTTC.

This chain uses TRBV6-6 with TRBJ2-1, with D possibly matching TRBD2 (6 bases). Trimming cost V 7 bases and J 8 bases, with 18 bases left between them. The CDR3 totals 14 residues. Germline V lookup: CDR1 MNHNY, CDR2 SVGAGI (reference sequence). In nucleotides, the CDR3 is TGTGCCAGCATCTCACCCGTACTAGCACATGAGCAGTTCTTC. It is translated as CASISPVLAHEQFF.

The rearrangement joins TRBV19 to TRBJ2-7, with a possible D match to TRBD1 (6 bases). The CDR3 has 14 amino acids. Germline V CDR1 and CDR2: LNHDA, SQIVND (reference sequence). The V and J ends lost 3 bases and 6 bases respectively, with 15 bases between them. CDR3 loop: CASSIGVRGAEQYF. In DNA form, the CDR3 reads TGTGCCAGTAGTATTGGTGTCAGGGGAGCCGAGCAGTACTTC.

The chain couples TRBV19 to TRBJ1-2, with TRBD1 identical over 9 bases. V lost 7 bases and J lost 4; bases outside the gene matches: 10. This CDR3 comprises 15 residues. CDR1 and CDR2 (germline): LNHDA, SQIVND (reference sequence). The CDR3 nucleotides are TGTGCCAGTACTTATCTGGACAGGGGCTTCTATGGCTACACCTTC. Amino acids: CASTYLDRGFYGYTF.

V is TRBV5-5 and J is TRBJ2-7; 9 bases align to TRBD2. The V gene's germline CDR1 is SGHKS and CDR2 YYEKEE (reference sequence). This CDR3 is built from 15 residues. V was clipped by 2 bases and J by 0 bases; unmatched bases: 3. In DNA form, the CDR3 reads TGTGCCAGCAGCTTTAGCGGGAGCCCCTCCTACGAGCAGTACTTC. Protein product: CASSFSGSPSYEQYF.